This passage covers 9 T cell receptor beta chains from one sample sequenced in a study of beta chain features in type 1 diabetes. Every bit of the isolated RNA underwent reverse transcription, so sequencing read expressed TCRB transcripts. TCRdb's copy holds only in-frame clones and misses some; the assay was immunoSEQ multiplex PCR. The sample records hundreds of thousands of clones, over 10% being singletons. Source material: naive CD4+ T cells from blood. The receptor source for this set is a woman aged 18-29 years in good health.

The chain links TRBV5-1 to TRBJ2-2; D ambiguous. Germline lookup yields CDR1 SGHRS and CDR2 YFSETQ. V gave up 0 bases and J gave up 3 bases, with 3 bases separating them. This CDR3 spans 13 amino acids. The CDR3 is CASSLGYTGELFF. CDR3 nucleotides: TGCGCCAGCAGCTTGGGTTACACCGGGGAGCTGTTTTTT.

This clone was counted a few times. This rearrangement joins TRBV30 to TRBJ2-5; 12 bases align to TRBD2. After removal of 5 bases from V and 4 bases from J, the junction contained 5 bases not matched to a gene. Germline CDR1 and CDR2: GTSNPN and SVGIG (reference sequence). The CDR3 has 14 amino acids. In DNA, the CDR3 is TGTGCCTGGCGGACTAGCGGGGAGAGAGAGACCCAGTACTTC. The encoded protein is CAWRTSGERETQYF.

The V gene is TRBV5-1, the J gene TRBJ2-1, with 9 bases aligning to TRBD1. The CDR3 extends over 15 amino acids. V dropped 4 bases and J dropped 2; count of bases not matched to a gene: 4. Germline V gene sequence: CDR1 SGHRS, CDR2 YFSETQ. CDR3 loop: CASSRGQGTYNEQFF. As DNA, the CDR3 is TGCGCCAGCAGCAGGGGACAGGGTACCTACAATGAGCAGTTCTTC. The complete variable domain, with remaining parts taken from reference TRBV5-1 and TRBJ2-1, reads KAGVTQTPRYLIKTRGQQVTLSCSPISGHRSVSWYQQTPGQGLQFLFEYFSETQRNKGNFPGRFSGRQFSNSRSEMNVSTLELGDSALYLCASSRGQGTYNEQFFGPGTRLTVL.

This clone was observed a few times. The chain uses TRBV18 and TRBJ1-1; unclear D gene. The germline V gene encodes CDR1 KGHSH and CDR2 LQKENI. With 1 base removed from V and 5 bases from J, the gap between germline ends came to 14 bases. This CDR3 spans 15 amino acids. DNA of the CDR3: TGTGCCAGCTCACCACTTGGTCTAGTTGGTACTGAAGCTTTCTTT. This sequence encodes CASSPLGLVGTEAFF.

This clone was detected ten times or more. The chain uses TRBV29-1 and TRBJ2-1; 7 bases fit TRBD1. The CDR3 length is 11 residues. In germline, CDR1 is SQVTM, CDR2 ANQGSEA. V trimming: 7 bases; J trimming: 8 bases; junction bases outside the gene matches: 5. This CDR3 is CSGTRGHEQFF. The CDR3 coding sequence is TGCAGCGGGACAAGGGGGCATGAGCAGTTCTTC.

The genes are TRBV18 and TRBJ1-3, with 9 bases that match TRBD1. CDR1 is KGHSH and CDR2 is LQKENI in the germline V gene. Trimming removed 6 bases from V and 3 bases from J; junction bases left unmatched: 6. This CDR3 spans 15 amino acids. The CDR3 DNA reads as TGTGCCAGCTCGCAACAGGGGGCCTTTGGAAACACCATATATTTT. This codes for CASSQQGAFGNTIYF.

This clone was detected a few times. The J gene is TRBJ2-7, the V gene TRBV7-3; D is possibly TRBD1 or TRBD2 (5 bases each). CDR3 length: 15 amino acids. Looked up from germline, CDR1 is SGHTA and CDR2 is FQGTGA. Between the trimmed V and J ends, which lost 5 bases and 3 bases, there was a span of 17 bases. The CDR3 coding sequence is TGTGCCAGCAGCCCGGCTACTAGGGGTTACTACGAGCAGTACGTC. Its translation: CASSPATRGYYEQYV.

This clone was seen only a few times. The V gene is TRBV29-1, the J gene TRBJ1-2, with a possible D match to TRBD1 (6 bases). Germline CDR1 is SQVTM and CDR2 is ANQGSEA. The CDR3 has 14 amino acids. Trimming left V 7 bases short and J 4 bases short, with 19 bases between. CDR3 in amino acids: CSALRFGGPYGYTF. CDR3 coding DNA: TGCAGCGCCCTGAGGTTCGGGGGGCCCTATGGCTACACCTTC.

The CDR3 DNA reads as TGTGCCAGCTCAAGAATGACTGAAGCTTTCTTT. Translating gives CASSRMTEAFF. The chain employs TRBV18 and TRBJ1-1; no clear D. CDR3 size: 11 residues. With 5 bases removed from V and 5 bases from J, the gap between germline ends came to 6 bases. Looked up from germline, CDR1 is KGHSH and CDR2 is LQKENI.